This entry lists 3 T cell receptor beta chains sequenced from one sample in a study of T cell repertoires in cytomegalovirus infection (dated 2019 in TCRdb). Sequencing used an Illumina HiSeq 1500. TCRdb ran its own pipeline on the public reads, namely fastp trimming at Q25 and MiXCR clone calling, and kept in-frame beta chains. Records with the same CDR3 protein are collapsed into one entry carrying the most frequent genes and DNA. The table for this sample lists roughly 720,000 distinct CDR3 sequences; approximately 40% of them were counted only once. Under 3.5% of the sample rests with the top ten. Sequencing was done on a sample of PBMCs. The origin of the receptors is a human donor in good health (CMV status not recorded). Some clones in this sample may be carry-over from other donors' samples.

This clonotype occurred a few times. The chain has TRBV28 and TRBJ2-7, with 8 bases lining up with TRBD1. After removal of 2 bases from V and 5 bases from J, the junction contained 11 bases not matched to a gene. Germline loops: CDR1 MDHEN, CDR2 SYDVKM. This CDR3 has 16 amino acids. CDR3: CASSLGTGVRGNEQYF. CDR3 DNA sequence: TGTGCCAGCAGTTTAGGGACAGGCGTCCGGGGAAACGAGCAGTACTTC.

The sample holds many counts of this clonotype. The V call is TRBV7-2, the J call TRBJ1-3; tentative D call: TRBD1 (6 bases). CDR1 is SGHTA and CDR2 is FQGNSA in the germline V gene. Trimming took off 4 bases at V and 5 bases at J, with 15 bases between the two ends. The length of the CDR3 is 15 residues. In DNA, the CDR3 is TGTGCCAGCAGCTCCCCCCGGCAGGGGAGAAACACCATATATTTT. This translates into CASSSPRQGRNTIYF.

This clonotype has only a few counts. V gene TRBV20-1 combines with J gene TRBJ2-2, with 9 bases lining up with TRBD2. The J segment lost 5 bases and the V segment lost 1 base, leaving 5 bases of the junction unmatched. The CDR3 is made up of 15 amino acids. Germline-derived CDR1 and CDR2 are DFQATT and SNEGSKA (reference sequence). In DNA form, the CDR3 reads TGCAGTGCTAGAGGGCGGGAGGGATGGACCGGGGAGCTGTTTTTT. Its translation is CSARGREGWTGELFF.